The 20 T cell receptor beta chains below were found in one sample sequenced in a study of PD-L1 blockade in urothelial cancer (dated by TCRdb to the late 2010s). To prepare the library, the immunoSEQ multiplex PCR assay was applied. TCRdb mirrors the immuneACCESS table, restricted to in-frame sequences. Some clones are absent from its copies; in checked studies, under half trace to an unresolved V gene, and the reason for the others is unknown. This sample has around 130,000 clones in its table, and roughly 84% of those were observed once. The ten largest clones add up to 3.2% of the sample. Per the publication, the time point label means: pretreatment peripheral blood. The specimen comprised PBMCs, sampled around atezolizumab (anti-PD-L1) treatment. The receptors originated from a man over 45 with urothelial cancer.

The V call is TRBV6-5, the J call TRBJ1-5, with 7 bases that match TRBD1. The CDR3 contains 13 residues. Losses at the gene ends were 4 bases for V and 9 bases for J; bases not matched to a gene: 6. Germline loops: CDR1 MNHEY, CDR2 SVGAGI. Here the CDR3 DNA reads TGTGCCAGCAGTTCGACAGGGAGGCGGCCCCAGCATTTT. Amino acid sequence: CASSSTGRRPQHF.

The genes are TRBV11-2 and TRBJ2-7; maybe TRBD2 (7 bases). This CDR3 has 15 amino acids. Between the trimmed V and J ends, which lost 5 bases and 3 bases, there was a span of 17 bases. Germline CDR1 is SGHAT and CDR2 is FQNNGV. The CDR3 nucleotides read TGTGCCAGCAGCCCCAACCCGGGGGGCGTCTACGAGCAGTACTTC. Protein sequence: CASSPNPGGVYEQYF.

The gene calls are TRBV2 and TRBJ2-7; TRBD2 agrees at 9 bases. Germline CDR1 reads SNHLY; CDR2 reads FYNNEI. V lost 4 bases to trimming and J lost 4 bases; unmatched junction nucleotides: 2. The CDR3 is 13 residues long. CDR3 sequence: CASSGGLAYEQYF. The CDR3 DNA sequence: TGTGCCAGCAGTGGAGGACTAGCGTACGAGCAGTACTTC.

V usage is TRBV5-1 and J usage is TRBJ2-1, with D maybe TRBD2 (6 bases). The germline V gene encodes CDR1 SGHRS and CDR2 YFSETQ. CDR3 length: 16 amino acids. V gave up 0 bases and J gave up 6 bases, with 16 bases separating them. The CDR3: CASSLEGLGGINEQFF. CDR3 DNA: TGCGCCAGCAGCTTGGAGGGTCTCGGGGGAATCAATGAGCAGTTCTTC.

The chain combines TRBV6-6 with TRBJ1-2; D unresolved. Germline V gene data show CDR1 as MNHNY and CDR2 as SVGAGI (reference sequence). The CDR3 is 13 amino acids. The V and J ends lost 2 bases and 4 bases respectively, with 8 bases between them. CDR3 residues: CASSYGSSYGYTF. The CDR3 region has the DNA TGTGCCAGCAGTTACGGGAGTAGCTATGGCTACACCTTC.

This rearrangement joins TRBV14 to TRBJ2-3; a weak D match, TRBD1 (6 bases). Germline-derived CDR1 and CDR2 are SGHDN and FVKESK. CDR3 length: 17 residues. V was clipped by 4 bases and J by 0 bases, with 17 bases between them. The CDR3 reads CASSRLQGTTSTDTQYF. The CDR3 nucleotides are TGTGCCAGCAGCCGCCTACAGGGTACTACTAGCACAGATACGCAGTATTTT.

This chain connects TRBV5-1 to TRBJ2-7, with 9 positions matching TRBD1. Germline CDR1 SGHRS, CDR2 YFSETQ. V lost 4 bases, J lost 1 base, and 9 bases stayed unmatched. The CDR3 has 16 amino acids. CDR3 nucleotides: TGCGCCAGCAGCCCTACAGGGGGCTGGAGATCCTACGAGCAGTACTTC. This encodes CASSPTGGWRSYEQYF.

The rearrangement uses TRBV5-1 and TRBJ2-2; 7 bases are a match to TRBD2. The trim removed 10 bases at V and 5 bases at J, leaving 14 bases unmatched. The CDR3 contains 15 residues. CDR1 and CDR2 (germline): SGHRS, YFSETQ. Here the CDR3 reads CASLPGGSETGELFF. The CDR3 DNA follows: TGCGCCTCCCTGCCCGGGGGGAGCGAAACCGGGGAGCTGTTTTTT.

This chain joins TRBV5-6 and TRBJ2-4; 9 nucleotides line up with TRBD1. V shed 2 bases, J shed 4 bases, and the junction held 1 base outside the gene matches. Germline CDR1 reads SGHDT; CDR2 reads YYEEEE. The CDR3 extends over 14 amino acids. The CDR3 here is CASSLGTGKNIQYF. In DNA, the CDR3 is TGTGCCAGCAGCTTAGGGACAGGGAAAAACATTCAGTACTTC.

J is TRBJ2-7 and V is TRBV6-1; perhaps TRBD2 as D (6 bases). Trimming cost V 1 base and J 2 bases, with 12 bases left between them. This CDR3 comprises 15 residues. Per the germline V gene, CDR1 is MNHNS and CDR2 is SASEGT. As DNA, the CDR3 is TGTGCCAGCAGTGAAGACCCGGGGGTGGCCTACGAGCAGTACTTC. This translates into CASSEDPGVAYEQYF.

A remark on this clone: Distinct nucleotide sequences in the sample also encode this CDR3. V and J are TRBV7-9 and TRBJ2-1; 7 nucleotides align to TRBD2. The trim removed 0 bases at V and 4 bases at J, leaving 3 bases unmatched. The CDR3 runs to 15 residues. From germline, CDR1 is SEHNR and CDR2 FQNEAQ (reference sequence). The DNA of the CDR3 is TGTGCCAGCAGCTTAGCACCTAGCGGATACAATGAGCAGTTCTTC. This translates into CASSLAPSGYNEQFF. Variable domain in full (rest from reference TRBV7-9 and TRBJ2-1): DTGVSQNPRHKITKRGQNVTFRCDPISEHNRLYWYRQTLGQGPEFLTYFQNEAQLEKSRLLSDRFSAERPKGSFSTLEIQRTEQGDSAMYLCASSLAPSGYNEQFFGPGTRLTVL.

The genes are TRBV2 and TRBJ2-1; D possibly corresponds to TRBD1 (6 bases). CDR1 is SNHLY, CDR2 FYNNEI, per germline. CDR3 length: 15 residues. With 2 bases removed from V and 5 bases from J, the gap between germline ends came to 13 bases. CDR3 nucleotide sequence: TGTGCCAGCAGTGAAACCCGACAGGCCAACAATGAGCAGTTCTTC. Protein: CASSETRQANNEQFF.

V and J are TRBV19 and TRBJ1-1; D uncertain. V lost 6 bases to trimming and J lost 0 bases, with 17 bases between them. Germline V gene sequence: CDR1 LNHDA, CDR2 SQIVND (reference sequence). CDR3 length: 16 amino acids. The CDR3 loop is CASRRFDRAMNTEAFF. DNA of the CDR3: TGTGCCAGTAGGAGGTTTGACCGAGCCATGAACACTGAAGCTTTCTTT.

This rearrangement joins TRBV7-9 to TRBJ2-5; 9 nucleotides line up with TRBD1. The CDR3 sequence is 17 residues long. Germline values: CDR1 SEHNR, CDR2 FQNEAQ (reference sequence). V shed 5 bases and J 1 base; nucleotides not matched to a gene: 11. In DNA form, the CDR3 reads TGTGCCAGCAGCCCGACAGGGGGAACACAAATCCAAGAGACCCAGTACTTC. This sequence encodes CASSPTGGTQIQETQYF.

The rearrangement links TRBV18 to TRBJ2-7; the D is unclear. V was clipped by 4 bases and J by 2 bases, with 9 bases between them. The CDR3 runs to 13 residues. Per germline, CDR1 KGHSH and CDR2 LQKENI. DNA for the CDR3: TGTGCCAGCTCACAATCCCTTACCTACGAGCAGTACTTC. This gives the protein CASSQSLTYEQYF.

This clone has a count of ten or more. V and J are TRBV27 and TRBJ1-4; D is perhaps TRBD1 (6 bases). Trimming left V 8 bases short and J 7 bases short, with 17 bases between. The CDR3 is made up of 14 amino acids. Germline lookup yields CDR1 MNHEY and CDR2 SMNVEV (reference sequence). CDR3 DNA: TGTGCCAGCCGCCCGGCGGGGGCGGCTGAAAAACTGTTTTTT. Protein sequence: CASRPAGAAEKLFF.

This chain links TRBV14 with TRBJ1-6, with D unclear. Between the trimmed V and J ends, which lost 2 bases and 10 bases, there was a span of 15 bases. Germline V gene sequence: CDR1 SGHDN, CDR2 FVKESK. The CDR3 extends over 15 amino acids. Here the CDR3 reads CASSQNTDAFSPLHF. CDR3 in DNA: TGTGCCAGCAGCCAAAACACAGACGCCTTCTCACCCCTCCACTTT.

This rearrangement joins TRBV7-2 to TRBJ2-5; unclear D gene. V lost 4 bases, J lost 3 bases, and 3 bases lay in between. Germline lookup yields CDR1 SGHTA and CDR2 FQGNSA. The length of the CDR3 is 11 residues. The DNA of the CDR3 is TGTGCCAGCAGCTCCAAAGAGACCCAGTACTTC. This translates into CASSSKETQYF.

This sequence joins TRBV4-1 and TRBJ2-1; 9 positions match TRBD2. Germline-derived CDR1 and CDR2 are MGHRA and YSYEKL. Losses at the gene ends were 1 base for V and 3 bases for J; bases not matched to a gene: 4. The CDR3 has 16 residues. The CDR3 DNA reads as TGCGCCAGCAGCCAAGTAGAGACTAGCGGCTACAATGAGCAGTTCTTC. Protein: CASSQVETSGYNEQFF.

The rearrangement joins TRBV28 to TRBJ2-7; TRBD2 is a possible D gene (6 bases). Trimming cost V 4 bases and J 2 bases, with 12 bases left between them. The germline V gene has CDR1 MDHEN and CDR2 SYDVKM. The CDR3 length is 14 residues. The CDR3 coding sequence is TGTGCCAGCAGTTCCAGACTAGAAACCTACGAGCAGTACTTC. Its translation: CASSSRLETYEQYF. The entire variable domain, with the rest obtained from reference TRBV28 and TRBJ2-7, is as follows: DVKVTQSSRYLVKRTGEKVFLECVQDMDHENMFWYRQDPGLGLRLIYFSYDVKMKEKGDIPEGYSVSREKKERFSLILESASTNQTSMYLCASSSRLETYEQYFGPGTRLTVT.